This TCR beta chain was identified in a study of T cell responses to AZD1222 COVID-19 vaccine. Study-wide results and caveats: Repertoires were obtained solely post-peak T cell response. Donors skewed white British and female; clonal diversity was possibly underestimated. At baseline, just 6 or 7 AZD1222 recipients tested seropositive.

J was trimmed by 6 bases and V by 4 bases; bases with no gene match: 6. The CDR3 length is 14 residues. Germline loops: CDR1 MNHEY, CDR2 SVGAGI. Analysis merged second doses at about 4 or about 12 weeks. Assay: immunoSEQ multiplex PCR; the TCRdb copy retains only in-frame clones and omits some. There are tens of thousands of clones in the sample; approximately 90% occur only once, and 9.5% to 13% lies in the top ten. Remarks on this clone: What it binds is not known.

This receptor was identified in an adult who received the AZD1222 COVID-19 vaccine. Sequencing used peripheral blood, obtained 28 days after the second AZD1222 dose. J is TRBJ1-3 and V is TRBV6-5; the match to TRBD1 covers 7 bases. The CDR3 nucleotides are TGTGCCAGCAGTTCGACAGGGCGGCAAAACACCATATATTTT. This encodes CASSSTGRQNTIYF.